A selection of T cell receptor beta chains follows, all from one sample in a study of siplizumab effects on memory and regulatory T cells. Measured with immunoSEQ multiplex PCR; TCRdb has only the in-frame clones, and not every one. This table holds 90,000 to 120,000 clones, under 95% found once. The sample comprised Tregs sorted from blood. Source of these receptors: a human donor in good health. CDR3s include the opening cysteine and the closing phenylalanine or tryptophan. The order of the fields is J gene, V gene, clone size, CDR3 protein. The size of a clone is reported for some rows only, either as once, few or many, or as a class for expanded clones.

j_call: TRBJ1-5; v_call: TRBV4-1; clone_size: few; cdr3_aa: CASSPHRTDQPQHF
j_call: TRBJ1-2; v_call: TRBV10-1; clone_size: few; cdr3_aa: CASSEKTRGGYTF
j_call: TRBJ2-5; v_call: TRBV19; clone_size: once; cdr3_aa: CASSSRPGTGGEKTQYF
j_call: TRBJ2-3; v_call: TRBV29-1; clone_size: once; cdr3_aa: CSVVNDRLARGTDTQYF
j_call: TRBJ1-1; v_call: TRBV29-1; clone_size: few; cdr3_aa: CSVKQSVTEAFF
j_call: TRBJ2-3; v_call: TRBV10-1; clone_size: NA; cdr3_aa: CASSYGGTGADTQYF
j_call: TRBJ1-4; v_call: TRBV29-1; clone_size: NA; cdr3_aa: CSAPPRRVPNEKLFF
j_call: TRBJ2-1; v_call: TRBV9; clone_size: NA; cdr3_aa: CASSVEASGHNEQFF
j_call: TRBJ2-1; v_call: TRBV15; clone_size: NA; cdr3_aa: CATSRGEADLYNEQFF
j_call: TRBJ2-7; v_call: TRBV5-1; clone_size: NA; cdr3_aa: CASSREGEQYF
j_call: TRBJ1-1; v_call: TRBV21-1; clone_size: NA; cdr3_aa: CASRLWTGTGVVVNTEAFF
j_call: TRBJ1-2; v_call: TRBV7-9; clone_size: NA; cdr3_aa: CASSGRDRGDYGYTF
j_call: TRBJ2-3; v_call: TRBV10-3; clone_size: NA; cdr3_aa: CAISRQGQDVDTQYF
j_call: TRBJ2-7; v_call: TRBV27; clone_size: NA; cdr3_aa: CASSLQGRAEQYF
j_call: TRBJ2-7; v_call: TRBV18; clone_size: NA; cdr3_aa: CASSNTGGSYEQYF
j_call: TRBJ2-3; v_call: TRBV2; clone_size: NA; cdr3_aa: CASSELAGGTDTQYF
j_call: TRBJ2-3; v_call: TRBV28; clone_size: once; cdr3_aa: CASSFLAGSPLDTQYF
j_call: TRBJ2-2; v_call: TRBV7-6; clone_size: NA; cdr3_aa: CASSLAAVSGELFF
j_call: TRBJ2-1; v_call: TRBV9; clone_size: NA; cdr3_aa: CASSPGTGLGSYNEQFF
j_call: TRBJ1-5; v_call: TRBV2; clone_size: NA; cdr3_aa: CASSDQGNQPQHF
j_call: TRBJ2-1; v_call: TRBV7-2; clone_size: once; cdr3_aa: CASSLGLIAGSSYNEQFF
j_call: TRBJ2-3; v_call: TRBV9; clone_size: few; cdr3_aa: CASRGDSTDTQYF
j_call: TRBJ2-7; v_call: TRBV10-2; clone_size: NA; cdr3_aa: CASSESVAPAYEQYF
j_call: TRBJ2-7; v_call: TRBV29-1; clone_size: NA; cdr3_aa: CSVMRSSYEQYF
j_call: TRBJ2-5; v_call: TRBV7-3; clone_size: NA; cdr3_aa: CASSSLAGGVETQYF
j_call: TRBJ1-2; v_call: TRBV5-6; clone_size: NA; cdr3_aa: CASSMGQGGFSYGYTF
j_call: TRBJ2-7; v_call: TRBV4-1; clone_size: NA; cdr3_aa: CASSGTGTGAYEQYF
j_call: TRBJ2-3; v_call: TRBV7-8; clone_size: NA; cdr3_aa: CASSLSGGRTDTQYF
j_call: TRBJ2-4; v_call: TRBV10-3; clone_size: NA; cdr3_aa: CAISESNLGPGVGNIQYF
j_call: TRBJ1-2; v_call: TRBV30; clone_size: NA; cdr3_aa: CAWRLTGGLWDGYTF
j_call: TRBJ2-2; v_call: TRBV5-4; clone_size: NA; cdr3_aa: CASSLGVPTGELFF